The 19 T cell receptor beta chains in this list originate from one sample, sequenced in a study of blood T cell repertoires in COVID-19. Method: immunoSEQ multiplex PCR; TCRdb's copy keeps in-frame clones and lacks some. Among about 130,000 clones listed, roughly nine tenths were seen once. The sample taken for sequencing was peripheral blood. The receptors originated from a man in his sixties with COVID-19, enrolled during active disease.

The rearrangement joins TRBV5-4 to TRBJ2-1; 7 positions match TRBD2. The germline V gene has CDR1 SGHNT and CDR2 YYREEE (reference sequence). This CDR3 is built from 17 residues. V shed 2 bases, J shed 5 bases, and the junction held 13 bases outside the gene matches. For the CDR3, the DNA is TGTGCCAGCAGCTTCCCTGGGAGGCGGGAGACTCACAATGAGCAGTTCTTC. Its protein is CASSFPGRRETHNEQFF.

This chain uses TRBV4-1 with TRBJ2-1; D is uncertain. The CDR3 is made up of 15 amino acids. Between the trimmed V and J ends, which lost 1 base and 0 bases, there was a span of 7 bases. The germline CDR1 and CDR2 sequences are MGHRA and YSYEKL. The CDR3, as DNA: TGCGCCAGCAGCCAAGTCTCTAGCTCCTACAATGAGCAGTTCTTC. Translation: CASSQVSSSYNEQFF.

The chain is built from TRBV2 and TRBJ1-4; no definite D call. The CDR3 has 15 residues. Trimming removed 3 bases from V and 3 bases from J, with 11 bases in between. Germline V gene data show CDR1 as SNHLY and CDR2 as FYNNEI. The CDR3 nucleotides read TGTGCCAGCAGTGATGGTGTTCTAGCTAATGAAAAACTGTTTTTT. The encoded protein is CASSDGVLANEKLFF.

This clone was picked up one time. The chain joins TRBV6-2 or TRBV6-3 to TRBJ2-1; 12 bases match TRBD1. The CDR3 covers 15 residues. CDR1 is MNHEY, CDR2 SVGEGT, per germline. V lost 2 bases to trimming and J lost 7 bases; unmatched junction nucleotides: 3. As DNA, the CDR3 is TGTGCCAGCAGTTACAGGGACAGGGGGCGTAATGAGCAGTTCTTC. Its translation is CASSYRDRGRNEQFF.

This clone is a singleton in its sample. J is TRBJ1-6 and V is TRBV4-3; D is possibly TRBD1 (5 bases). The CDR3 is made up of 17 amino acids. Germline values: CDR1 LGHNA, CDR2 YSLEER. V gave up 4 bases and J gave up 1 base, with 14 bases separating them. The CDR3 spells CASSLVREGSYNSPLHF. The CDR3 region has the DNA TGCGCCAGCAGCCTTGTCAGGGAGGGGTCCTATAATTCACCCCTCCACTTT.

V usage is TRBV11-2 and J usage is TRBJ1-5; D unclear. This CDR3 has 13 residues. The ends were cut back, 5 bases at V and 3 bases at J, with 8 bases in the middle. CDR1 and CDR2 from the germline V gene are SGHAT and FQNNGV. The CDR3 is CASSPGDNQPQHF. DNA of the CDR3: TGTGCCAGCAGCCCGGGAGACAATCAGCCCCAGCATTTT.

The J gene is TRBJ1-4, the V gene TRBV30; the D is unclear. V lost 0 bases and J 4 bases, leaving 6 bases between the germline ends. The V gene's germline CDR1 is GTSNPN and CDR2 SVGIG (reference sequence). CDR3 length equals 13 residues. The CDR3 here is CAWSVLLNEKLFF. DNA for the CDR3: TGTGCCTGGAGTGTACTACTTAATGAAAAACTGTTTTTT.

The chain combines TRBV11-2 with TRBJ2-2; the D gene is possibly TRBD2 (5 bases). Deletions cut 4 bases from V and 5 bases from J, with 11 bases between. Germline V gives CDR1 SGHAT, CDR2 FQNNGV. CDR3 length equals 14 residues. The CDR3 region is CASSSDSVTGELFF. The CDR3 DNA is TGTGCCAGCAGCTCGGACTCCGTAACCGGGGAGCTGTTTTTT.

The chain is built from TRBV3-1 (or the pseudogene TRBV3-2) and TRBJ2-1; 11 positions match TRBD2. The V and J ends lost 6 bases and 7 bases, in that order; junction bases with no gene match: 8. In germline, CDR1 is LGHDT, CDR2 YNNKEL (reference sequence). This CDR3 contains 15 residues. CDR3 loop: CASRGVSSGRNEQFF. Here the CDR3 DNA reads TGTGCCAGCAGGGGGGTGTCTAGCGGGAGGAATGAGCAGTTCTTC.

This sequence joins TRBV5-1 and TRBJ2-7; 11 bases match TRBD2. The CDR3 has 15 residues. With V trimmed by 1 base and J by 6 bases, 6 bases remained unmatched. CDR1 is SGHRS, CDR2 YFSETQ, per germline. CDR3 sequence (DNA): TGCGCCAGCAGCTTGTCTACTAGCGGGAGCGGCGAGCAGTACTTC. It codes for CASSLSTSGSGEQYF.

V usage is TRBV7-3 and J usage is TRBJ2-5; a weak D match, TRBD2 (6 bases). The V end lost 2 bases, the J end lost 4 bases, and 14 bases lay between the germline ends. This CDR3 spans 15 amino acids. Germline CDR1 is SGHTA and CDR2 is FQGTGA. This CDR3 is CASSLGGKEGETQYF. The CDR3 region has the DNA TGTGCCAGCAGCTTAGGAGGGAAGGAGGGAGAGACCCAGTACTTC.

The chain is built from TRBV30 and TRBJ2-7; the D gene is possibly TRBD2 (6 bases). With 0 bases removed from V and 3 bases from J, the gap between germline ends came to 12 bases. The V gene's germline CDR1 is GTSNPN and CDR2 SVGIG (reference sequence). The CDR3 extends over 14 amino acids. The CDR3 DNA is TGTGCCTGGAGTGTACGCGGGATCGTCTACGAGCAGTACTTC. This sequence encodes CAWSVRGIVYEQYF.

The genes are TRBV28 and TRBJ2-3; TRBD2 aligns across 9 bases. Looked up from germline, CDR1 is MDHEN and CDR2 is SYDVKM. V shed 11 bases and J 1 base; nucleotides not matched to a gene: 4. The CDR3 is 13 amino acids. CDR3 region: CAGRTSGTDTQYF. The CDR3 DNA sequence: TGTGCCGGACGGACTAGCGGCACAGATACGCAGTATTTT.

The chain couples TRBV5-1 to TRBJ2-2; D uncertain. Germline CDR1 reads SGHRS; CDR2 reads YFSETQ. The germline V and J ends were trimmed by 1 base and 6 bases, with 16 bases remaining between them. The CDR3 covers 16 residues. The CDR3 coding sequence is TGCGCCAGCAGCTTGTCGTCCTCTAGTGGGTCCGGGGAGCTGTTTTTT. This sequence encodes CASSLSSSSGSGELFF.

The DNA of the CDR3 is TGCGCCAGCAGCCCTCGGTCTAGCGCGTACGAGCAGTACTTC. Translating it yields CASSPRSSAYEQYF. This chain links TRBV5-1 with TRBJ2-7, with D possibly TRBD2 on 6 matching bases. The CDR3 has 14 residues. CDR1 is SGHRS, CDR2 YFSETQ, per germline. V dropped 4 bases and J dropped 4 bases, with 15 bases sitting between them.

This chain links TRBV9 with TRBJ2-1; TRBD2 is a possible D gene (6 bases). Germline-derived CDR1 and CDR2 are SGDLS and YYNGEE. The CDR3 is 15 residues long. V was cut by 0 bases and J by 2 bases, with 9 bases left in between. This chain's CDR3 is CASSVGSGAYNEQFF. The CDR3 bases are TGTGCCAGCAGCGTAGGTAGCGGCGCCTACAATGAGCAGTTCTTC.

The chain uses TRBV6-2 or TRBV6-3 and TRBJ2-5; 10 bases line up with TRBD1. In germline, CDR1 is MNHEY, CDR2 SVGEGT. With V trimmed by 0 bases and J by 5 bases, 3 bases remained unmatched. CDR3 length equals 15 residues. The CDR3 protein is CASSYSGQGWETQYF. The CDR3 coding sequence is TGTGCCAGCAGTTACTCGGGACAGGGGTGGGAGACCCAGTACTTC.

The chain recombines TRBV10-3 with TRBJ2-3; D perhaps matches TRBD2 (5 bases). CDR1 and CDR2 (germline): ENHRY, SYGVKD. This CDR3 is built from 14 residues. Trimming pared 5 bases from V and 1 base from J, leaving 10 bases between. CDR3 protein: CAISFGVGTDTQYF. In nucleotides, the CDR3 is TGTGCCATCAGTTTCGGGGTTGGCACAGATACGCAGTATTTT.

The chain employs TRBV12-3 or TRBV12-4 and TRBJ1-4; D not resolved. The CDR3 runs 12 residues. The ends were cut back, 5 bases at V and 6 bases at J, with 7 bases in the middle. The CDR3 sequence: CASSTDHEKLFF. The DNA for the CDR3 is TGTGCCAGCAGTACAGACCATGAAAAACTGTTTTTT.